Shown below are 29 T cell receptor beta chains from a single sample sequenced in a study of blood T cell repertoires in COVID-19. Data came from immunoSEQ multiplex PCR; TCRdb stores just in-frame clones and leaves some out. The table records 400,000 or so clones, 88% of them present only once. Sequenced material: PBMCs or T cells enriched from blood (not recorded which). All receptors come from a woman aged 40 to 55 with acute COVID-19.

With regard to this clone: Other DNA sequences in the sample encode the same CDR3. The rearrangement links TRBV3-1 (or the pseudogene TRBV3-2) to TRBJ2-1, with TRBD2 matching 14 bases. The CDR3 loop spans 15 amino acids. Germline assignment: CDR1 LGHDT and CDR2 YNNKEL (reference sequence). The J segment lost 8 bases and the V segment lost 4 bases, leaving 4 bases of the junction unmatched. CDR3 loop: CASSRLAGGLHEQFF. In nucleotides, the CDR3 is TGTGCCAGCAGCCGACTAGCGGGGGGGCTGCATGAGCAGTTCTTC.

The chain links TRBV6-5 to TRBJ1-2; 11 bases align to TRBD1. Losses at the gene ends were 2 bases for V and 2 bases for J; bases not matched to a gene: 4. From germline, CDR1 is MNHEY and CDR2 SVGAGI. The CDR3 is 16 residues long. The CDR3 nucleotides are TGTGCCAGCAGTTACGGACAGGGGGCTGGAAACTATGGCTACACCTTC. Translating gives CASSYGQGAGNYGYTF.

The chain is built from TRBV6-4 and TRBJ1-2; D ambiguous. V was clipped by 2 bases and J by 7 bases, with 14 bases between them. The CDR3 totals 14 residues. Germline CDR1 is MRHNA and CDR2 is SNTAGT. The CDR3 nucleotides read TGTGCCAGCAGTGACCCTGGGAGTATCGGTGGCTACACCTTC. This encodes CASSDPGSIGGYTF.

Remarks on this clone: Within the sample, other DNA sequences also encode this same CDR3. The rearrangement links TRBV18 to TRBJ1-5; tentatively, D is TRBD1 (5 bases). Germline-derived CDR1 and CDR2 are KGHSH and LQKENI. The CDR3 is 13 amino acids. V lost 3 bases to trimming and J lost 7 bases, with 10 bases between them. The CDR3 protein is CASSPGGNQPQHF. Written as DNA, the CDR3 is TGTGCCAGCTCACCGGGGGGGAACCAGCCCCAGCATTTT.

V and J are TRBV7-9 and TRBJ2-3; no clear D gene. The germline V gene has CDR1 SEHNR and CDR2 FQNEAQ (reference sequence). With 0 bases removed from V and 6 bases from J, the gap between germline ends came to 13 bases. This CDR3 is 15 amino acids long. The CDR3 loop is CASSLARRSRDTQYF. For the CDR3, the DNA is TGTGCCAGCAGCTTAGCGCGCCGTTCACGGGATACGCAGTATTTT.

This sequence joins TRBV2 and TRBJ2-1, with a possible D match to TRBD2 (6 bases). Germline lookup yields CDR1 SNHLY and CDR2 FYNNEI. V was cut by 6 bases and J by 6 bases, with 21 bases left in between. The CDR3 consists of 16 residues. The DNA for the CDR3 is TGTGCCAGCAGGGAGCGGGCGGGCCGAAGGGGCAATGAGCAGTTCTTC. It specifies CASRERAGRRGNEQFF.

The V call is TRBV5-5, the J call TRBJ2-2; 7 bases align to TRBD2. V was pared by 0 bases and J by 0 bases, with 5 bases of the junction left unmatched. CDR1 and CDR2 (germline): SGHKS, YYEKEE (reference sequence). CDR3 length equals 17 residues. The CDR3 spells CASSLVAAGPNTGELFF. CDR3 bases: TGTGCCAGCAGCTTGGTCGCAGCGGGGCCGAACACCGGGGAGCTGTTTTTT.

The chain recombines TRBV7-9 with TRBJ2-5, with 8 bases that match TRBD2. V lost 5 bases, J lost 2 bases, and 13 bases stayed unmatched. This CDR3 is 17 amino acids long. CDR1 SEHNR and CDR2 FQNEAQ come from the germline V gene (reference sequence). The CDR3 is CASSPRGWRGEQETQYF. CDR3 bases: TGTGCCAGCAGCCCAAGGGGGTGGCGGGGGGAACAAGAGACCCAGTACTTC.

V is TRBV27 and J is TRBJ1-1; D unclear. The V end was cut by 3 bases, the J end by 5 bases, with 7 bases between. Germline CDR1 and CDR2: MNHEY and SMNVEV (reference sequence). This CDR3 comprises 12 residues. The CDR3 DNA sequence: TGTGCCAGCAGTTTCACGGGGACTGAAGCTTTCTTT. It translates to CASSFTGTEAFF.

The chain carries TRBV27 and TRBJ1-5; 7 bases align to TRBD1. The germline gives CDR1 MNHEY, CDR2 SMNVEV (reference sequence). With 5 bases clipped from V and 5 bases from J, the junction kept 9 bases outside the gene matches. This CDR3 spans 15 amino acids. This chain's CDR3 is CASSPSRRGDQPQHF. CDR3 sequence (DNA): TGTGCCAGCAGTCCGAGCCGCAGGGGGGATCAGCCCCAGCATTTT.

The chain is built from TRBV4-1 and TRBJ2-1, with 10 bases aligning to TRBD2. CDR1 is MGHRA, CDR2 YSYEKL, per germline. The V and J ends lost 10 bases and 4 bases, in that order; junction bases with no gene match: 7. This CDR3 is 14 amino acids long. The chain's CDR3 is CATSSGGAYNEQFF. The CDR3 DNA reads TGCGCCACCTCGAGCGGGGGGGCGTACAATGAGCAGTTCTTC.

V gene TRBV24-1 combines with J gene TRBJ2-3; possible D gene TRBD2, 5 bases. The CDR3 spans 12 residues. The germline V and J ends were trimmed by 5 bases and 3 bases, with 5 bases remaining between them. Germline loops: CDR1 KGHDR, CDR2 SFDVKD. CDR3 protein: CATSAGTDTQYF. The CDR3 coding sequence is TGTGCCACCAGTGCGGGGACAGATACGCAGTATTTT.

V usage is TRBV13 and J usage is TRBJ2-3; 7 bases fit TRBD2. Trimming cost V 5 bases and J 10 bases; bases outside gene matches: 9. The CDR3 runs to 13 residues. Germline V gene lookup returns CDR1 PRHDT and CDR2 FYEKMQ (reference sequence). The CDR3 DNA sequence: TGTGCCAGCAGCCGGGAGGACCTTAAGGCGCAGTATTTT. As protein: CASSREDLKAQYF.

The chain combines TRBV9 with TRBJ1-3; tentatively, D is TRBD1 (5 bases). V was clipped by 3 bases and J by 0 bases, with 16 bases between them. Per the germline V gene, CDR1 is SGDLS and CDR2 is YYNGEE. The CDR3 length is 17 residues. The CDR3 sequence: CASSASPTVLSGNTIYF. The CDR3 DNA sequence: TGTGCCAGCAGCGCAAGCCCGACAGTACTCTCTGGAAACACCATATATTTT.

The chain uses TRBV5-5 and TRBJ1-4; D may be TRBD1 (5 bases). Trimming shortened V by 5 bases and J by 8 bases, and 10 bases separated the two germline ends. Germline assignment: CDR1 SGHKS and CDR2 YYEKEE (reference sequence). This CDR3 region has 12 residues. CDR3 nucleotides: TGTGCCAGCAGTGCCAGGGCAGAAAAACTGTTTTTT. This encodes CASSARAEKLFF.

V gene TRBV25-1 combines with J gene TRBJ2-3; D may be TRBD2 (6 bases). V was pared by 10 bases and J by 1 base, with 18 bases between. Looked up from germline, CDR1 is MGHDK and CDR2 is SYGVNS. The CDR3 is 15 residues long. The CDR3 DNA reads TGTGCCACGTCCCCCGCGGGAACTGGCACAGATACGCAGTATTTT. Its translation is CATSPAGTGTDTQYF.

The gene calls are TRBV6-5 and TRBJ1-2; TRBD1 might be the D (5 bases). CDR3 size: 12 residues. V lost 4 bases and J 5 bases, leaving 8 bases between the germline ends. Germline lookup yields CDR1 MNHEY and CDR2 SVGAGI. CDR3: CASSSRQYGYTF. CDR3 DNA: TGTGCCAGCAGTTCCCGACAGTATGGCTACACCTTC.

V gene TRBV2 combines with J gene TRBJ1-2, with D uncertain. Trimming stripped 5 bases from V and 4 bases from J, with 5 bases between. The CDR3 totals 11 residues. Per the germline V gene, CDR1 is SNHLY and CDR2 is FYNNEI. CDR3 DNA sequence: TGTGCCAGCAGTTATAGCTATGGCTACACCTTC. Translated, it gives CASSYSYGYTF.

The rearrangement uses TRBV13 and TRBJ2-5, with D possibly matching TRBD1 (5 bases). V was clipped by 8 bases and J by 1 base, with 11 bases between them. The CDR3 extends over 13 amino acids. Germline loops: CDR1 PRHDT, CDR2 FYEKMQ (reference sequence). This CDR3 reads CASGARTQETQYF. The CDR3 bases are TGTGCCAGCGGGGCCCGGACCCAAGAGACCCAGTACTTC.

The chain links TRBV9 to TRBJ2-1, with no clear D. Germline V gene lookup returns CDR1 SGDLS and CDR2 YYNGEE. This CDR3 comprises 12 residues. Trimming left V 0 bases short and J 7 bases short, with 5 bases between. The CDR3 protein is CASSVAGNEQFF. DNA of the CDR3: TGTGCCAGCAGCGTAGCCGGGAATGAGCAGTTCTTC.

The chain carries TRBV5-5 and TRBJ2-7, with D perhaps matching TRBD1 (6 bases). CDR3 length: 12 amino acids. Germline CDR1 SGHKS, CDR2 YYEKEE (reference sequence). V lost 6 bases, J lost 3 bases, and 10 bases lay in between. CDR3 DNA: TGTGCCAGCACCATGGACAGCTACGAGCAGTACTTC. Protein: CASTMDSYEQYF.

The rearrangement links TRBV19 to TRBJ1-1; possible D gene TRBD1, 5 bases. Trimming took 6 bases from V and 4 from J, leaving 12 bases between them. The CDR3 is 13 residues long. Germline lookup yields CDR1 LNHDA and CDR2 SQIVND (reference sequence). The CDR3 nucleotides read TGTGCCAGTAGCCCACAGGCGAGCACTGAAGCTTTCTTT. Translated: CASSPQASTEAFF.

The chain links TRBV5-4 to TRBJ1-2; 9 bases align to TRBD1. The CDR3 spans 15 residues. CDR1 is SGHNT and CDR2 is YYREEE in the germline V gene (reference sequence). Trimming cost V 7 bases and J 7 bases; bases outside gene matches: 14. The CDR3 bases are TGTGCCAGCGCCCAAGCGCGGGACAGGGTTCGTGGCTACACCTTC. Translating it yields CASAQARDRVRGYTF.

Turning to this clone: In the same sample, other DNA sequences code for this CDR3. This chain connects TRBV15 to TRBJ1-1; perhaps TRBD1 as D (6 bases). The CDR3 loop spans 15 amino acids. The germline gives CDR1 LNHNV, CDR2 YYDKDF (reference sequence). V lost 0 bases to trimming and J lost 2 bases, with 10 bases between them. The CDR3 region is CATSRDQGLNTEAFF. CDR3 DNA: TGTGCCACCAGCAGAGATCAGGGGCTCAACACTGAAGCTTTCTTT.

This clone is a singleton in its sample. This sequence joins TRBV19 and TRBJ1-1, with 9 bases fitting TRBD1. CDR3 length: 17 amino acids. The germline CDR1 and CDR2 sequences are LNHDA and SQIVND (reference sequence). V shed 9 bases and J 2 bases; nucleotides not matched to a gene: 16. The CDR3 here is CASRRGTGGAKNTEAFF. The CDR3 DNA sequence: TGTGCCAGCAGACGGGGTACAGGGGGCGCGAAAAACACTGAAGCTTTCTTT.

V and J are TRBV19 and TRBJ1-2; weak D call: TRBD1 (5 bases). The ends were cut back, 3 bases at V and 3 bases at J, with 8 bases in the middle. Germline-derived CDR1 and CDR2 are LNHDA and SQIVND (reference sequence). This CDR3 comprises 13 residues. The CDR3 sequence is CASSIQGDYGYTF. The CDR3 region has the DNA TGTGCCAGTAGTATCCAGGGTGACTATGGCTACACCTTC.

The chain is built from TRBV5-1 and TRBJ2-7; D gene uncertain. This CDR3 has 12 residues. CDR1 is SGHRS and CDR2 is YFSETQ in the germline V gene. V was shortened by 4 bases and J by 6 bases, with 11 bases between the two germline ends. The CDR3: CASSITTGEQYF. The DNA of the CDR3 is TGCGCCAGCAGCATAACCACGGGCGAGCAGTACTTC.

The chain carries TRBV21-1 and TRBJ1-5. TRBV21-1 is listed as a pseudogene. The CDR3 is made up of 15 amino acids. The CDR3 DNA follows: TGTGCCAGCAGCAACTCTCCGGGGTCTTGCCAGCCCCAGCATTTT. Its protein product is CASSNSPGSCQPQHF.

V and J are TRBV5-1 and TRBJ2-6, with 7 nucleotides matching TRBD2. CDR3 length: 19 amino acids. After removal of 0 bases from V and 0 bases from J, the junction contained 9 bases not matched to a gene. Germline CDR1 and CDR2: SGHRS and YFSETQ. CDR3 sequence: CASSLGWGEGSSGANVLTF. CDR3 sequence (DNA): TGCGCCAGCAGCTTGGGATGGGGGGAGGGGAGCTCTGGGGCCAACGTCCTGACTTTC.